This TCR beta chain was found in a study of vaccination effects on CD4 cells after COVID-19 (dated by TCRdb to 2021 to 2024). Background on the whole study: Post-vaccine samples across the study were collected a median of 72 days after the second dose, with a range of 14 to 241. The Oncomine TCR Beta short-read assay on an Illumina iSeq 100 was used to sequence cultures from other donors in the study. The study compared SARS-CoV-2 spike-specific CD4+ TCR repertoires before and after mRNA vaccination in COVID-19 convalescent patients and infection-naive vaccine recipients. The full study included roughly 11 COVID-19 convalescent patients and several SARS-CoV-2-naive healthy vaccine recipients. Summary of the overall study and its limitations: The study was limited by a small number of convalescent patients and lacked early post-infection timepoints. Among healthy vaccine recipients, nearly all vaccine-induced clones were SARS-CoV-2 mono-reactive, and only 1 of 255 was cross-reactive with common cold coronaviruses. At late post-vaccination timepoints, both infection-induced and vaccine-induced clones showed marked clonal contraction, consistent with waning T cell responses.

The library came from the immunoSEQ multiplex PCR assay. DNA from the cultured, isolated CD4+ T cells was subjected to TCR beta CDR3 sequencing. The source study handled its data this way. Non-productive TCR sequences were discarded, and reads were trimmed to the CDR3 region, with only CDR3s of 7 or more amino acids retained. Antigen-specific clonotypes were identified with the MANAFEST web app by comparing expansion in peptide wells against reference cultures. For clones to be considered positive, expansion at FDR<0.05 versus reference and all other wells, an odds ratio above 5, and a frequency above 0.1% in two replicate wells were required. Clonotypes significantly expanded in SARS-CoV-2 spike wells and in at least one common cold coronavirus spike condition were defined as cross-reactive. Levenshtein distance calculated with the stringdist R package was used to assess CDR3 similarity, and unrooted trees were constructed with ape in R 3.6.1. TCRdb mirrors the immuneACCESS table, restricted to in-frame sequences. Some clones are absent from its copies; in checked studies, under half trace to an unresolved V gene, and the reason for the others is unknown. The V and J calls and the clone size are those of that table, but D and trimming were determined from the DNA. Recorded for this sample are 30,000 to 40,000 clones; about two thirds of them occurred a single time. The ten largest clones represent about 8.1% of the sample.

Clipping removes 6 bases from V and 10 bases from J, with 11 as the unmatched junction base count. Inclusive of the bounding cysteine and phenylalanine, the CDR3 is 14 residues long. The DNA shown is the 42-base CDR3, in frame from base 1. Via the germline V gene (reference sequence), CDR1 is MNHNY and CDR2 SVGAGI. Concerning this clone itself: Its antigen is not yet known. Per-base qualities were not stored, and no clone one base away is much larger.

The ViraFEST assay stimulated PBMC with viral peptide pools and then used TCR sequencing to identify antigen-specific CD4+ T cell clonotypes by expansion. After approximately eleven days of culture, CD4+ T cells were isolated with the EasySep CD4+ T cell isolation kit. Two doses of either the BNT162b2 or the mRNA-1273 mRNA SARS-CoV-2 vaccine were administered to participants. Negative nucleocapsid antibody results before and after vaccination confirmed that the healthy vaccine recipients had no prior SARS-CoV-2 infection. About 2.1 million PBMC per well were cultured in IMDM with 5% human AB serum, roughly 10 IU/ml IL-2 and gentamicin, plus 10 ug/ml peptides. Half of the culture medium was replaced with fresh IL-2-containing medium on days 3 and 7. Each peptide stimulation condition was cultured in triplicate wells unless otherwise noted. Using Ficoll-Paque Plus gradient centrifugation, PBMC were separated from whole blood and then either used fresh or cryopreserved at -140C. The overlapping peptide pools covered the spike proteins of SARS-CoV-2 and of the common cold coronaviruses HCoV-NL63, HCoV-OC43 and HCoV-229E. Genomic DNA was extracted from cultured CD4+ T cells with the QIAamp micro DNA kit.

Source: CD4+ T cells from PBMCs cultured with SARS-CoV-2 spike peptides, taken after COVID-19 vaccination. What this sample's cell subset or site label stands for: SARS-CoV-2 spike overlapping peptide pool stimulation. The chain is assembled from TRBV6-6 and TRBJ1-4; 7 middle bases align to TRBD1. This TCR derives from a human donor who received a COVID-19 vaccine. The CDR3 amino acid sequence is: CASSQTQQGRKLFF. The sequence in DNA is TGTGCCAGCAGCCAAACGCAACAGGGGCGAAAACTGTTTTTT.